The source of this T cell receptor beta chain is a study of human T cells and chemical hapten exposure. As for the study in general: Patch tests delivered 0.01% DPC to the upper back and were evaluated at 6 days. Study-wide findings and caveats: TCRs above 1 in 1000 frequency stayed constant with DPC sensitization.

TCRdb recomputed calls from the RACE reads with MiXCR, one row per CDR3 protein. Counted here are more than 55,000 distinct CDR3 sequences, about 9.1% occurring once; the ten biggest clones make up 2.5% to 3.5%. The time point was: patch test 1, 2 weeks after DPC sensitization. The treatment denotes: therapeutic diphenylcyclopropenone sensitization with weekly scalp DPC. Total RNA was isolated from whole blood that had not been fractionated. The V gene lost 6 bases and the J gene lost 6 bases, with 18 bases spanning the gap. Germline V gene lookup returns CDR1 MNHNS and CDR2 SASEGT. This CDR3 spans 15 amino acids. Notes on this clonotype: Its antigen is not known.

This clonotype originated in a woman in her forties with alopecia areata. Some clones in this sample may be carry-over from other donors' samples. The sequencing here drew on whole blood, taken in connection with sensitization to the hapten diphenylcyclopropenone (DPC). V usage is TRBV6-1 and J usage is TRBJ1-5, with D uncertain. This CDR3 reads CASRPPGGFGQPQHF. The CDR3 DNA reads TGTGCCAGCAGGCCTCCGGGAGGGTTTGGTCAGCCCCAGCATTTT.